This T cell receptor beta chain appears in the sequencing data of a study of blood T cell repertoires in COVID-19. Assay: immunoSEQ multiplex PCR; the TCRdb copy retains only in-frame clones and omits some. The data hold some 130,000 clones, with roughly 90% observed a single time. This CDR3 contains 12 residues. In germline, CDR1 is SGHAT, CDR2 FQNNGV. Deletions cut 3 bases from V and 5 bases from J, with 4 bases between. The sequencing sample was made of peripheral blood. This receptor was obtained from a man aged 45-60 years with active COVID-19. This chain joins TRBV11-2 and TRBJ2-2; D not certain. Here the CDR3 DNA reads TGTGCCAGCAGCTTTTCGACCGGGGAGCTGTTTTTT. Residues: CASSFSTGELFF. Full variable domain (remainder filled in from reference TRBV11-2 and TRBJ2-2): EAGVAQSPRYKIIEKRQSVAFWCNPISGHATLYWYQQILGQGPKLLIQFQNNGVVDDSQLPKDRFSAERLKGVDSTLKIQPAKLEDSAVYLCASSFSTGELFFGEGSRLTVL.